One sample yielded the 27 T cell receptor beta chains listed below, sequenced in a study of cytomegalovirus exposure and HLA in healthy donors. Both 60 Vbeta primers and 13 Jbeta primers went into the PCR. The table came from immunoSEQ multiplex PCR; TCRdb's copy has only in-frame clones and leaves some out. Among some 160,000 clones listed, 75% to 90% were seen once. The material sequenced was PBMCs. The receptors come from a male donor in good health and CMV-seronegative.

CDR3 loop: CASSTGTGRSNQPQHF. In DNA form, the CDR3 reads TGTGCCAGTAGTACTGGGACAGGGAGGAGCAATCAGCCCCAGCATTTT. V and J are TRBV19 and TRBJ1-5; 9 bases agree with TRBD1. After removal of 4 bases from V and 1 base from J, the junction contained 5 bases not matched to a gene. Germline lookup yields CDR1 LNHDA and CDR2 SQIVND (reference sequence). CDR3 length: 16 amino acids.

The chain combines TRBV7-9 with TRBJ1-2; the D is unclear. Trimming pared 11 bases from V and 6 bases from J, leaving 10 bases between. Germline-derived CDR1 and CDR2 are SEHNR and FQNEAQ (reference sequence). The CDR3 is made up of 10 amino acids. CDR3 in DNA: TGTGCCGCAGGCCCGGATGGCTACACCTTC. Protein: CAAGPDGYTF.

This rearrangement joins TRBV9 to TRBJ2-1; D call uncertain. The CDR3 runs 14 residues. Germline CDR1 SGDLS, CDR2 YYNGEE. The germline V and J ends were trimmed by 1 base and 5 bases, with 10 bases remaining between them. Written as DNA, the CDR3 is TGTGCCAGCAGCGTACGAGGAGAACACAATGAGCAGTTCTTC. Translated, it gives CASSVRGEHNEQFF. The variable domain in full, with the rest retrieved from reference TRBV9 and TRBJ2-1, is DSGVTQTPKHLITATGQRVTLRCSPRSGDLSVYWYQQSLDQGLQFLIQYYNGEERAKGNILERFSAQQFPDLHSELNLSSLELGDSALYFCASSVRGEHNEQFFGPGTRLTVL.

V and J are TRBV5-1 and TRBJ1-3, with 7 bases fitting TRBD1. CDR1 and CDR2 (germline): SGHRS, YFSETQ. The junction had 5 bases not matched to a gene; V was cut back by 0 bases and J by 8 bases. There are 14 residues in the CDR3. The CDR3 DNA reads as TGCGCCAGCAGCTTGGAAGGGGGCGGCGACACCATATATTTT. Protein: CASSLEGGGDTIYF.

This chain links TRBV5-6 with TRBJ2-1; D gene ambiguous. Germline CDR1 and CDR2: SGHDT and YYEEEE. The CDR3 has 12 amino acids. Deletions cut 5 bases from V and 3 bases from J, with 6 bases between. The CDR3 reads CASRSHYNEQFF. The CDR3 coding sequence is TGTGCCAGCAGAAGCCACTACAATGAGCAGTTCTTC.

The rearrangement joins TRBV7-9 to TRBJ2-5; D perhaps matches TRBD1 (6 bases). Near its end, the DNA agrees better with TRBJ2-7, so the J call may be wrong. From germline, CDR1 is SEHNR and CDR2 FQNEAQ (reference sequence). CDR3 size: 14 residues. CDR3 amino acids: CASSVDKGVGEQYF. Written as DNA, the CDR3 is TGTGCCAGCAGCGTTGACAAGGGGGTCGGCGAGCAGTACTTC.

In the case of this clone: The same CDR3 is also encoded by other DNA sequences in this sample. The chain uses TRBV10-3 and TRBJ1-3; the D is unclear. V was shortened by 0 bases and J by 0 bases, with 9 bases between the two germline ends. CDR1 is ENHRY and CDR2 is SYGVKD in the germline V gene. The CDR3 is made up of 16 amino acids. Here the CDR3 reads CAISESTRPSGNTIYF. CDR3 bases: TGTGCCATCAGTGAGTCGACAAGGCCCTCTGGAAACACCATATATTTT.

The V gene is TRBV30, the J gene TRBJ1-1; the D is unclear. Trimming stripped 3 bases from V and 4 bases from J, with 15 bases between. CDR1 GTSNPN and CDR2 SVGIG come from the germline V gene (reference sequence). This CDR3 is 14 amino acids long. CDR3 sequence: CAWRLSGSGTEAFF. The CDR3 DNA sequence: TGTGCCTGGAGACTCTCGGGGTCGGGCACTGAAGCTTTCTTT.

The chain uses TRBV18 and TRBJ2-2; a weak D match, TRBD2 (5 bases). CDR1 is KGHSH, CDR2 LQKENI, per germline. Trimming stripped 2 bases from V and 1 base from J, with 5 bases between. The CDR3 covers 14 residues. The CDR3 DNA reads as TGTGCCAGCTCACCAGCGGGGAACACCGGGGAGCTGTTTTTT. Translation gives CASSPAGNTGELFF.

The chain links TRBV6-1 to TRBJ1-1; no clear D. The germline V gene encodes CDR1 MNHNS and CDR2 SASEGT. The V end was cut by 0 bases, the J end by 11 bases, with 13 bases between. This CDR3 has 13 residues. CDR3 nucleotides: TGTGCCAGCAGTGAAGCGGGCAGGCCATTTGCTTTCTTT. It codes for CASSEAGRPFAFF.

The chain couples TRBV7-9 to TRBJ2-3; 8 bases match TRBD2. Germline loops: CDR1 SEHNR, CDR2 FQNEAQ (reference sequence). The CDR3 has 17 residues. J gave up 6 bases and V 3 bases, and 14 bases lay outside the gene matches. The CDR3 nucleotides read TGTGCCAGCAGCTTGGGATGGTTCGGGGGGGCTTTGGATACGCAGTATTTT. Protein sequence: CASSLGWFGGALDTQYF.

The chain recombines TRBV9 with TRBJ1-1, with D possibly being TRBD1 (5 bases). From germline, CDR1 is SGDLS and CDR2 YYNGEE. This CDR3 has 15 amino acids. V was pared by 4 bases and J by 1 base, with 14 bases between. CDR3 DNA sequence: TGTGCCAGCAGCCTCCTGGGGACTTGGAACACTGAAGCTTTCTTT. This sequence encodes CASSLLGTWNTEAFF.

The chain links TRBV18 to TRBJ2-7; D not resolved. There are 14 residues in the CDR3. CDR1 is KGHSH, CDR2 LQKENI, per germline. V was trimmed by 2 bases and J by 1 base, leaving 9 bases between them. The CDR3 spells CASSPTGSSYEQYF. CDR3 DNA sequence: TGTGCCAGCTCACCAACGGGTTCGTCCTACGAGCAGTACTTC.

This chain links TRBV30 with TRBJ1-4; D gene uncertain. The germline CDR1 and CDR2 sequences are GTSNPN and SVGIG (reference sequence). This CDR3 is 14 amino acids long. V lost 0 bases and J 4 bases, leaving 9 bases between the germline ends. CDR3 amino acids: CAWSVPGDNEKLFF. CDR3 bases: TGTGCCTGGAGTGTACCCGGAGATAATGAAAAACTGTTTTTT.

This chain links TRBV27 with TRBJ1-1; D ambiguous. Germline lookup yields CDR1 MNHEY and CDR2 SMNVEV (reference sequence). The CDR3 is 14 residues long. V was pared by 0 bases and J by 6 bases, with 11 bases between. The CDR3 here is CASSLSRRSAEAFF. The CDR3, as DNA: TGTGCCAGCAGTTTATCGAGGCGGAGCGCTGAAGCTTTCTTT.

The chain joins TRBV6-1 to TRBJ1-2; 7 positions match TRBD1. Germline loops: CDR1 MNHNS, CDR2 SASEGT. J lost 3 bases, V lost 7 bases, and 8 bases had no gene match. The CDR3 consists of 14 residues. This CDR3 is CASTRTGEYYGYTF. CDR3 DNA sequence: TGTGCCAGCACCCGGACAGGAGAGTACTATGGCTACACCTTC.

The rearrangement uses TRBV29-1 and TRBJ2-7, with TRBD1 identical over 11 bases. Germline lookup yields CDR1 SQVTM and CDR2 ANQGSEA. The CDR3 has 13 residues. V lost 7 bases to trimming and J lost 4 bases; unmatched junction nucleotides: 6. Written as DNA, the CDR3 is TGCAGCGCCTCCGGACAGGGGGCTTACGAGCAGTACTTC. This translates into CSASGQGAYEQYF.

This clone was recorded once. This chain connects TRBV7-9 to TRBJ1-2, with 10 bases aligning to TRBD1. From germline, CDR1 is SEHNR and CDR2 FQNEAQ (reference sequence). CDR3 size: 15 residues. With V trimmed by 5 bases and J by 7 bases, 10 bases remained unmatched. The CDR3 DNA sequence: TGTGCCAGCAGCGTACGACAGGGGGCGATCGGTGGCTACACCTTC. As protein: CASSVRQGAIGGYTF.

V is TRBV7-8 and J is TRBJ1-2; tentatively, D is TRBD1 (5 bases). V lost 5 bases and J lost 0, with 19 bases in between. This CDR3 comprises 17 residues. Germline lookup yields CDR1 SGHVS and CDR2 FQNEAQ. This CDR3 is CASSPRQTRSPNYGYTF. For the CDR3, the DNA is TGTGCCAGCAGCCCACGACAGACCCGTTCCCCTAACTATGGCTACACCTTC.

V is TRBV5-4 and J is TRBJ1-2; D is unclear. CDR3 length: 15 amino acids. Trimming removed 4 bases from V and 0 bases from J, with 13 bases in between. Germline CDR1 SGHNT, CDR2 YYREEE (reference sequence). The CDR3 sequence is CASSRVSEANYGYTF. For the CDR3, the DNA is TGTGCCAGCAGCCGCGTCTCTGAAGCTAACTATGGCTACACCTTC.

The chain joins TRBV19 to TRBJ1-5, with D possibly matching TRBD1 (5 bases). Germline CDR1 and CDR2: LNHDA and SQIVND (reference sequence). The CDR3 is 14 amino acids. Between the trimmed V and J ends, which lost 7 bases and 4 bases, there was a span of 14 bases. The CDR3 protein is CASIGGGGNQPQHF. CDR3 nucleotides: TGTGCCAGTATCGGGGGGGGAGGTAATCAGCCCCAGCATTTT.

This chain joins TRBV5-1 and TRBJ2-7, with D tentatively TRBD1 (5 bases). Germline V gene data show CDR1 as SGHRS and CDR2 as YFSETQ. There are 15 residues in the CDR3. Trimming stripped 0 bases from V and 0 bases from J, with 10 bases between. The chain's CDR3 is CASSLVLQGSYEQYF. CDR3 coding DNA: TGCGCCAGCAGCTTGGTGCTTCAGGGCTCCTACGAGCAGTACTTC.

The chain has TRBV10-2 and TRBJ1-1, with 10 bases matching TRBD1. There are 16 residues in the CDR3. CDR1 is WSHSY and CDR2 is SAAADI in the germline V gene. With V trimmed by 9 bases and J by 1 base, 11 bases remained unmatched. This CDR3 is CASTGQGIPKNTEAFF. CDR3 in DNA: TGCGCCAGTACGGGACAGGGGATCCCAAAGAACACTGAAGCTTTCTTT.

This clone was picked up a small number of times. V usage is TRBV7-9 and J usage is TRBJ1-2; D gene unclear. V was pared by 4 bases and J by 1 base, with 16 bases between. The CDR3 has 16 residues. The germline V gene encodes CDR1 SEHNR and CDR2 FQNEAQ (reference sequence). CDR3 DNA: TGTGCCAGCAGCTCGTCCACTCTCCCCAATAACTATGGCTACACCTTC. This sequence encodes CASSSSTLPNNYGYTF.

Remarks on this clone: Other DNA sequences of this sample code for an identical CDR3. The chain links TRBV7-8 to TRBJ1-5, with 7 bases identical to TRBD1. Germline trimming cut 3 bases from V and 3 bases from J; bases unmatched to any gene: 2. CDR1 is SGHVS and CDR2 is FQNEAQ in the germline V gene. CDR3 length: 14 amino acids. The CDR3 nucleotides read TGTGCCAGCAGCTTTACAGGGGTCAATCAGCCCCAGCATTTT. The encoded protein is CASSFTGVNQPQHF.

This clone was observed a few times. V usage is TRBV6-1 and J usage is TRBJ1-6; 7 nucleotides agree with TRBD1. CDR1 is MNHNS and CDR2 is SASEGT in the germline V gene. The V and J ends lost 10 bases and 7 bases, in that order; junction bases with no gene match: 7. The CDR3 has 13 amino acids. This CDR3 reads CATQTGLNSPLHF. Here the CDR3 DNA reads TGTGCCACCCAGACAGGGCTAAATTCACCCCTCCACTTT.

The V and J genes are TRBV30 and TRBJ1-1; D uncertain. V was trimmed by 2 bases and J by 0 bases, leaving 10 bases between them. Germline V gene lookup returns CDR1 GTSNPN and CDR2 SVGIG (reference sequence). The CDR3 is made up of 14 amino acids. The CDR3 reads CAWSRGALNTEAFF. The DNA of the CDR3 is TGTGCCTGGAGTCGGGGAGCCCTGAACACTGAAGCTTTCTTT. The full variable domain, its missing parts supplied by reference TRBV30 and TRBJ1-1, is SQTIHQWPATLVQPVGSPLSLECTVEGTSNPNLYWYRQAAGRGLQLLFYSVGIGQISSEVPQNLSASRPQDRQFILSSKKLLLSDSGFYLCAWSRGALNTEAFFGQGTRLTVV.